A single T cell receptor (beta chain) is shown here with its context. Its antigen specificity is not known. The record has no base qualities; no much larger clone is one base away. ICON enrollment began in early 2016, and the last patient was enrolled in September 2018. A subcohort of some 75 patients provided fresh tumor and matched uninvolved tissue for in-depth immune analyses, with TCR sequencing among those analyses. DNA for TCR sequencing was isolated from bulk tissue, and no cell sorting was done. V is clipped by 3 bases and J by 6 bases, and the sequence between their germline boundaries is 9 bases long. Including the terminal cysteine and phenylalanine, the CDR3 comprises 12 residues. The sequence is cut down to CDR3 DNA, 36 bases in frame from base 1. The germline V gene sets CDR1 to KGHSH and CDR2 to LQKENI. This sample is drawn from a study of tumor-infiltrating lymphocytes in localized non-small cell lung cancer (dated by TCRdb to the early 2020s). Study-level background: The cohort included patients whose samples were collected after neoadjuvant chemotherapy, as well as both smokers and never-smokers and several histologies. From each patient came resected tumor tissue plus uninvolved lung tissue from that same patient, and the uninvolved lung tissue was described as non-adjacent to the tumor. Flow cytometry, multiplex immunofluorescence, RNA-seq, exome sequencing and proteomics were applied to the same patients as TCR sequencing, which was one of several integrated assays. The overall ICON cohort was composed of over a hundred surgical patients with localized non-small cell lung cancer whose tumors were resected. The paired tumor versus uninvolved lung comparison of immunoSEQ T-cell fraction included about 54 patients.

What the research found in general, with its limitations: Assay coverage varied across patients depending on available tissue quantity, so only a subset of the cohort had TCR sequencing. No difference in TCR-derived T-cell fraction was observed between the flow cytometry-defined immunotypes IM1 (good prognosis) and IM2 (poor prognosis). In line with immunofluorescence CD3 counts, TCRbeta sequencing supported higher T cell infiltration in tumors compared with uninvolved lung tissue. Different pieces of the same tissue were used for different assays, so technical variation could not be separated from intratumor heterogeneity.

The T-cell fraction in tumor and uninvolved lung tissue was provided by TCR sequencing with the immunoSEQ assay. The study's processing was this. In the survival analysis, patients were divided into a high T-cell fraction group (upper tertile) and a low T-cell fraction group (lower two tertiles), and the two groups were compared using a log-rank test. A signed-rank test was used to test differences in T-cell fraction between paired tumor and uninvolved lung samples. The clones in this table, taken by TCRdb from immuneACCESS, are in-frame only. Not every clone is retained; where verified, under half of the shortfall comes from an unresolved V gene, and the cause of the rest is unknown. V and J calls and clone size are as listed in that table; D and trimming were resolved from the DNA. The sample profile shows roughly 9,000 clones; around 82% of them were found once. In total, the top ten clones hold roughly 17% of the sample.

The sequencing input was uninvolved lung tissue not adjacent to the tumor. The chain joins TRBV18 to TRBJ2-7; a confident D gene designation cannot be given. The sequence derives from a human donor with non-small cell lung cancer. The nucleotide sequence is TGTGCCAGCTCACCTTCATCCCTCGAGCAGTACTTC. Translated, this is CASSPSSLEQYF.